This T cell receptor beta chain stems from a study of blood T cell repertoires in COVID-19. Study-wide background: Nucleic acid was either cDNA or gDNA, and it came from T cells, B-cell-depleted T cells, or PBMCs.

This clone was seen once. Per the original data handling: Researchers report that nucleated cell counts were estimated from reference gene primer amplification. Data came from immunoSEQ multiplex PCR; TCRdb stores just in-frame clones and leaves some out. The V and J calls and clone size were taken over from that table, and D and trimming were inferred from the DNA. The sample records around 430,000 clones, around nine tenths being singletons. This CDR3 spans 14 amino acids. Cohorts were based on clinical histories the participants reported. For recovered donors of Cohort 3, there were two negative PCRs, clearance, or symptom resolution.

Sequences were obtained from PBMCs or T cells enriched from blood (not recorded which). The origin of this receptor is a woman aged 50 to 60 who had recovered from COVID-19. The chain carries TRBV21-1 and TRBJ1-5. TRBV21-1 has pseudogene status. Here the CDR3 reads CASRTLLRGGPQHF. The CDR3 bases are TGTGCCAGCAGAACTCTCCTTCGGGGGGGGCCCCAGCATTTT.